This TCR beta chain was sequenced for a study of response to subunit inactivated influenza vaccine. The study, taken as a whole, reports: Researchers suggested that each seasonal influenza vaccination recruits few new T cells.

The V end was cut by 4 bases, the J end by 5 bases, with 15 bases between. The germline gives CDR1 GTSNPN, CDR2 SVGIG (reference sequence). The CDR3 is made up of 14 amino acids. With regard to this clonotype: The antigen is not known.

MiXCR, run by TCRdb on the RT-PCR reads, gives a single entry per CDR3 protein. The sample shows hundreds of thousands of distinct CDR3 sequences, roughly 23% of them seen only once. This clonotype originated in a man over 45 who received an inactivated influenza vaccine. The chain links TRBV30 to TRBJ2-1; D may be TRBD1 (5 bases). The sample in question was CD4+ T cells sorted from PBMCs, obtained roughly 5 days after vaccination. In DNA form, the CDR3 reads TGTGCCTGGAATACTGGTCAGGGAAACAATGAGCAGTTCTTC. It translates to CAWNTGQGNNEQFF.